These T cell receptor beta chains were read from a single sample in a study of Graves' ophthalmopathy and Graves' hyperthyroidism. TCRdb called the multiplex PCR reads again in MiXCR, with one record for every CDR3 protein. The sample lists hundreds of thousands of distinct CDR3 sequences, about two fifths occurring once. Source material: peripheral blood. These receptors were taken from an adult man with Graves' ophthalmopathy. Each CDR3 is given with its conserved first and last residue. D genes are given only for firm matches. Clone size is not always given. Where it is, it says once, few, many or a class for expanded clones.

V,J,D,size,CDR3,DNA
TRBV30,TRBJ1-2,NA,few,CAWSKWDSYTF,TGTGCCTGGAGTAAATGGGACAGCTACACCTTC
TRBV2,TRBJ2-7,NA,many,CASSGLMGPLGGEQYF,TGTGCCAGCAGTGGCCTAATGGGCCCCCTCGGAGGCGAGCAGTACTTC
TRBV20-1,TRBJ2-5,NA,many,CSASDDWRQETQYF,TGCAGTGCTTCGGATGACTGGCGGCAAGAGACCCAGTACTTC
TRBV10-3,TRBJ1-1,NA,NA,CAALPDKGPMPLMTEAFF,TGTGCCGCCTTACCTGACAAGGGACCGATGCCCTTGATGACCGAAGCTTTCTTT
TRBV5-1,TRBJ2-5,TRBD2,many,CASSLDGTSRETQYF,TGCGCCAGCAGCTTGGACGGGACTAGCCGGGAGACCCAGTACTTC
TRBV9,TRBJ2-6,TRBD1,few,CASSFQGQPSSGANVLTF,TGTGCCAGCAGCTTCCAGGGACAGCCTAGCTCTGGGGCCAACGTCCTGACTTTC
TRBV7-4,TRBJ1-2,TRBD1,NA,CASTERDSLNGYTF,TGTGCCAGCACCGAGAGGGACAGTTTAAATGGCTACACCTTC
TRBV7-2,TRBJ2-3,NA,NA,CASSLGVRSSTDTQYF,TGTGCCAGCAGCTTAGGCGTCAGATCTTCCACAGATACGCAGTATTTT
TRBV4-3,TRBJ2-7,TRBD1,many,CASSQGPGGPWEQYF,TGCGCCAGCAGCCAGGGTCCAGGGGGTCCATGGGAGCAGTACTTC
TRBV10-3,TRBJ1-3,NA,NA,CATGRRVQDTIYF,TGTGCCACAGGGCGGCGGGTTCAAGACACCATATATTTT
TRBV4-2,TRBJ1-1,NA,NA,CASRKNSGTEAFF,TGTGCCAGCAGGAAAAACTCGGGAACTGAAGCTTTCTTT
TRBV7-2,TRBJ1-6,NA,many,CASSSADPARIYSPLHF,TGTGCCAGCAGCTCAGCCGACCCCGCCAGGATTTATTCACCCCTCCACTTT
TRBV10-3,TRBJ2-4,NA,NA,CAISGTAERNIQYF,TGTGCCATCAGCGGGACTGCTGAGCGGAACATTCAGTACTTC
TRBV7-8,TRBJ2-3,NA,few,CASTMFLHTDTQYF,TGTGCCAGCACCATGTTCCTTCACACAGATACGCAGTATTTT
TRBV5-6,TRBJ2-2,NA,many,CASSGTSSNTGELFF,TGTGCCAGCAGCGGCACTAGCAGTAACACCGGGGAGCTGTTTTTT
TRBV7-9,TRBJ2-1,NA,NA,CASSFKGEQFF,TGTGCCAGCAGCTTCAAGGGGGAGCAGTTCTTC
TRBV20-1,TRBJ1-2,NA,many,CSARGPLNYGYTF,TGCAGTGCTAGGGGGCCCCTTAACTATGGCTACACCTTC
TRBV20-1,TRBJ2-5,TRBD2,many,CSARGAGEQETQYF,TGCAGTGCTAGGGGAGCGGGGGAACAAGAGACCCAGTACTTC
TRBV10-3,TRBJ1-5,NA,NA,CAWKPDSYSNQPQHF,TGTGCCTGGAAGCCCGACAGTTATAGCAATCAGCCCCAGCATTTT
TRBV4-1,TRBJ1-1,TRBD1,NA,CASSQSDRDVTEAFF,TGCGCCAGCAGCCAAAGTGACAGGGATGTCACTGAAGCTTTCTTT
TRBV6-2/TRBV6-3,TRBJ1-6,NA,many,CASNEHLGAPLHF,TGTGCCAGCAACGAACACCTCGGGGCACCCCTCCACTTT
TRBV5-5,TRBJ2-5,NA,many,CASIDSTQETQYF,TGTGCCAGCATCGACAGTACACAAGAGACCCAGTACTTC